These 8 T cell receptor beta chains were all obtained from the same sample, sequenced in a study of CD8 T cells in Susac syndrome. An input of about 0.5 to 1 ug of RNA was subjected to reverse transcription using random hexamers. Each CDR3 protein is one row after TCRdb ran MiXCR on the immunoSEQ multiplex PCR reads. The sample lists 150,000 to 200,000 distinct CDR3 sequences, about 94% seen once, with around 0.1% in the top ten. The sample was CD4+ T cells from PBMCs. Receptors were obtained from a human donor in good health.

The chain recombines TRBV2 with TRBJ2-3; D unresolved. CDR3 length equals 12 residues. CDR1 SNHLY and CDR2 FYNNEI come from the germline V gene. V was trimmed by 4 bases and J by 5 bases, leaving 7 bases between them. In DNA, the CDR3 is TGTGCCAGCAGTGGTCCAGAAGATACGCAGTATTTT. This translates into CASSGPEDTQYF.

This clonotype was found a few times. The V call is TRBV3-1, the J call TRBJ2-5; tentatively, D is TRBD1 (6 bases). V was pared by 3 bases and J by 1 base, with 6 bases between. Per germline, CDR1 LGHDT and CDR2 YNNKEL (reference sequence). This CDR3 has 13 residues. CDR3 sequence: CASSQGAQETQYF. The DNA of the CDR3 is TGTGCCAGCAGCCAGGGGGCCCAAGAGACCCAGTACTTC.

DNA of the CDR3: TGTGCCAGCAGCTACCCCCGGCAGGGGGACGAGCAGTACTTC. It codes for CASSYPRQGDEQYF. The chain employs TRBV3-1 and TRBJ2-7; 7 bases fit TRBD1. Germline CDR1 is LGHDT and CDR2 is YNNKEL (reference sequence). The CDR3 is made up of 14 amino acids. V shed 5 bases and J 5 bases; nucleotides not matched to a gene: 9.

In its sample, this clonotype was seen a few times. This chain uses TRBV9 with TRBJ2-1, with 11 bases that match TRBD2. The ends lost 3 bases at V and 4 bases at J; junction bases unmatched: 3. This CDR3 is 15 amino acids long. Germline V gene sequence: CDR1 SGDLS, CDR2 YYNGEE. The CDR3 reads CASSAGLADYNEQFF. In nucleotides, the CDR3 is TGTGCCAGCAGCGCGGGACTAGCGGATTACAATGAGCAGTTCTTC. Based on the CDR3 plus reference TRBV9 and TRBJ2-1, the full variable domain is DSGVTQTPKHLITATGQRVTLRCSPRSGDLSVYWYQQSLDQGLQFLIQYYNGEERAKGNILERFSAQQFPDLHSELNLSSLELGDSALYFCASSAGLADYNEQFFGPGTRLTVL.

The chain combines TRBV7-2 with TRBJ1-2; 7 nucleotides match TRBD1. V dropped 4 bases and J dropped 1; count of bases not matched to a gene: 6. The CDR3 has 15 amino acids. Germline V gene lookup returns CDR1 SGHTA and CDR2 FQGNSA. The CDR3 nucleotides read TGTGCCAGCAGCTACCCGACAGGGCTTAACTATGGCTACACCTTC. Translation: CASSYPTGLNYGYTF.

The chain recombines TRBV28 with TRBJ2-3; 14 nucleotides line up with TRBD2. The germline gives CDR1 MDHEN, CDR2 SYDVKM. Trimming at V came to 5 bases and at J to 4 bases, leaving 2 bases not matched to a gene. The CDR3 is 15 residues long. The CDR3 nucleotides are TGTGCCAGCAGTCGGACTAGCGGGGGGTCAGATACGCAGTATTTT. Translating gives CASSRTSGGSDTQYF.

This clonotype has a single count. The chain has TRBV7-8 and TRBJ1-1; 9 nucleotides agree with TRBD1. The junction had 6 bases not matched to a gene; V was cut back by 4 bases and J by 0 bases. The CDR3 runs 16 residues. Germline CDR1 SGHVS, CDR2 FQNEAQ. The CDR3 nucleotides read TGTGCCAGCAGCTCGGGACAGGGAGCCATGAACACTGAAGCTTTCTTT. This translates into CASSSGQGAMNTEAFF. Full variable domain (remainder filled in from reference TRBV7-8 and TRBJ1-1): GAGVSQSPRYKVAKRGQDVALRCDPISGHVSLFWYQQALGQGPEFLTYFQNEAQLDKSGLPSDRFFAERPEGSVSTLKIQRTQQEDSAVYLCASSSGQGAMNTEAFFGQGTRLTVV.

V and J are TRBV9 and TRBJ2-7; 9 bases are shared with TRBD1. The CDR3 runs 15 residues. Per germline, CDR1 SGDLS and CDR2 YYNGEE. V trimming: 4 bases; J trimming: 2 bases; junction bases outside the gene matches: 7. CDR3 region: CASSRTGDNTYEQYF. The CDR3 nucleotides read TGTGCCAGCAGCCGGACAGGGGACAACACCTACGAGCAGTACTTC.